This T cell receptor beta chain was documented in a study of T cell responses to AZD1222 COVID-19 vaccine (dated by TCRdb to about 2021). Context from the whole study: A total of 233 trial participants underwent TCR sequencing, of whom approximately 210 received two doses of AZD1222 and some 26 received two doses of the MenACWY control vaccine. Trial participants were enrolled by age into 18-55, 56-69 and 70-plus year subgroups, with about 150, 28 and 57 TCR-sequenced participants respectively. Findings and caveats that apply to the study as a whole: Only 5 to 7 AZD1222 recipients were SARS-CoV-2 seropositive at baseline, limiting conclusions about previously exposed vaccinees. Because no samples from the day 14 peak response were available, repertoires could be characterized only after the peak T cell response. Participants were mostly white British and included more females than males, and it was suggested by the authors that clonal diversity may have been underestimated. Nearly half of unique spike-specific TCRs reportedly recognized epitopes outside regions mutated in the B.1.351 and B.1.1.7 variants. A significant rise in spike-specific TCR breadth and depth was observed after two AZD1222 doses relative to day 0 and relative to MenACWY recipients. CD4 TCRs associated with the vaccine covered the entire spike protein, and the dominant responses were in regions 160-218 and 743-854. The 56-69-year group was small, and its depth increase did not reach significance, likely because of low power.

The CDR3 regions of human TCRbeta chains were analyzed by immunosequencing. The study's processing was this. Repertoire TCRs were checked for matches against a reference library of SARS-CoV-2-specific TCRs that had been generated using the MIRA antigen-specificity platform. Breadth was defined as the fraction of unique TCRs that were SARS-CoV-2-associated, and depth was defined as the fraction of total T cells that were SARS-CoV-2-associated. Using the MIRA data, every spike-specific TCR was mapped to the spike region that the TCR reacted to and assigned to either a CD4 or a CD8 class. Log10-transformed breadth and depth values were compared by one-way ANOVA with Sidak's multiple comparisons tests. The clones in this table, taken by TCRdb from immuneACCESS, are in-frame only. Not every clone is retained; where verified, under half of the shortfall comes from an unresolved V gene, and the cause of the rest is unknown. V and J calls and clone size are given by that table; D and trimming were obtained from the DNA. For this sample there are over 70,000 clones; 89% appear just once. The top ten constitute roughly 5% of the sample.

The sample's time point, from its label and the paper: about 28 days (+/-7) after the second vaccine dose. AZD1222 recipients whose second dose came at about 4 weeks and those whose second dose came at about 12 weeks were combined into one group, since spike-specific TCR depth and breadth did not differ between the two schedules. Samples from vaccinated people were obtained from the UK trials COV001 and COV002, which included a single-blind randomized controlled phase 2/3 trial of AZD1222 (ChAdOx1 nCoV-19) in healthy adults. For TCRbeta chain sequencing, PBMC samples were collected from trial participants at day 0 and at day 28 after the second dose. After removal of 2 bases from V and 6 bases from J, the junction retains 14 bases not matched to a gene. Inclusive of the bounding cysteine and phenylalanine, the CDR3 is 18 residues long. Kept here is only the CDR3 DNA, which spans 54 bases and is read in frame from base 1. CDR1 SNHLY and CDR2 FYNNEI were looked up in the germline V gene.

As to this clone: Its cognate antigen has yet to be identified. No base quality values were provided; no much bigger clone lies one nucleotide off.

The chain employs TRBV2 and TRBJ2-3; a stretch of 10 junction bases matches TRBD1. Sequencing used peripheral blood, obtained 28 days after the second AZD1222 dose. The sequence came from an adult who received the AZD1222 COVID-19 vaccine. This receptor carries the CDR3 CASSEFGTGAEIGDTQYF. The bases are TGTGCCAGCAGTGAATTCGGGACAGGGGCCGAAATTGGGGATACGCAGTATTTT.